The 8 T cell receptor beta chains listed next were all sequenced from one sample in a study of T cell changes during pregnancy in multiple sclerosis. Only in-frame clones appear in the TCRdb table, and some are missing; sequencing was by immunoSEQ multiplex PCR. The sample holds tens of thousands of clones, more than 85% seen once. Material: CD4+ T cells from peripheral blood mononuclear cells, obtained in the second trimester of pregnancy. All receptors derive from a female donor in good health, enrolled as a control in a pregnancy study.

The V call is TRBV11-3, the J call TRBJ2-1, with D possibly matching TRBD2 (5 bases). Trimming cost V 5 bases and J 6 bases, with 11 bases left between them. CDR1 and CDR2 (germline): SGHNT, YENEEA. The CDR3 totals 13 residues. As DNA, the CDR3 is TGTGCCAGCAGCGACGAACTAGGCAATGAGCAGTTCTTC. Translating gives CASSDELGNEQFF.

Comment on this clone: Compared with germline, one end of the junction differs, possibly owing to a read error. The rearrangement links TRBV7-2 to TRBJ2-7, with 9 positions matching TRBD1. Germline V CDR1 and CDR2: SGHTA, FQGNSA. The CDR3 is 17 residues long. CDR3 sequence reads: CASSLASLYRGHHEQYF. CDR3 nucleotides: TGTGCCAGCAGCCTAGCAAGTTTATACAGGGGGCATCACGAGCAGTACTTC.

The chain recombines TRBV20-1 with TRBJ2-5; D is undetermined. V was clipped by 3 bases and J by 5 bases, with 4 bases between them. The germline CDR1 and CDR2 sequences are DFQATT and SNEGSKA (reference sequence). The CDR3 totals 10 residues. The chain's CDR3 is CSARGETQYF. The CDR3 DNA follows: TGCAGTGCTAGGGGCGAGACCCAGTACTTC.

The rearrangement uses TRBV7-9 and TRBJ2-6, with 10 bases matching TRBD1. The CDR3 has 16 residues. V lost 5 bases to trimming and J lost 4 bases; unmatched junction nucleotides: 5. Looked up from germline, CDR1 is SEHNR and CDR2 is FQNEAQ (reference sequence). Here the CDR3 DNA reads TGTGCCAGCAGCCGGGGACAGGGGACAGGGGCCAACGTCCTGACTTTC. Protein sequence: CASSRGQGTGANVLTF.

This chain links TRBV19 with TRBJ2-3; 9 nucleotides line up with TRBD2. This CDR3 spans 13 amino acids. Germline values: CDR1 LNHDA, CDR2 SQIVND (reference sequence). V was pared by 4 bases and J by 6 bases, with 2 bases of the junction left unmatched. The CDR3 DNA reads TGTGCCAGTAGTACCGGACTAGCGGATACGCAGTATTTT. Translation gives CASSTGLADTQYF. The full variable domain, its missing parts supplied by reference TRBV19 and TRBJ2-3, is DGGITQSPKYLFRKEGQNVTLSCEQNLNHDAMYWYRQDPGQGLRLIYYSQIVNDFQKGDIAEGYSVSREKKESFPLTVTSAQKNPTAFYLCASSTGLADTQYFGPGTRLTVL.

The J gene is TRBJ2-7, the V gene TRBV11-2; possible D gene TRBD2, 5 bases. V shed 1 base and J shed 5 bases, with 15 bases lying between them. The CDR3 spans 15 residues. Germline CDR1 is SGHAT and CDR2 is FQNNGV. The CDR3 sequence: CASSLGRGLQHEQYF. The CDR3 DNA reads as TGTGCCAGCAGCTTAGGCCGGGGTCTTCAACACGAGCAGTACTTC.

The chain uses TRBV7-3 and TRBJ2-1; 10 nucleotides agree with TRBD2. This CDR3 region has 14 residues. CDR1 is SGHTA and CDR2 is FQGTGA in the germline V gene. J gave up 8 bases and V 4 bases, and 5 bases lay outside the gene matches. CDR3 DNA sequence: TGTGCCAGCAGCTGGACCGGGACTAGCGATGAGCAGTTCTTC. Translated, it gives CASSWTGTSDEQFF.

This sequence joins TRBV7-9 and TRBJ2-5; 9 nucleotides align to TRBD2. This CDR3 has 15 amino acids. The V segment lost 5 bases and the J segment 6 bases; nucleotides outside the gene matches: 10. Germline CDR1 SEHNR, CDR2 FQNEAQ (reference sequence). CDR3 region: CASSLTSGQGKTQYF. For the CDR3, the DNA is TGTGCCAGCAGCCTGACTAGCGGCCAAGGGAAGACCCAGTACTTC.